A single sample gave rise to the 21 T cell receptor beta chains below, sequenced in a study of T cells in Graves' hyperthyroidism and ophthalmopathy. The CDR3 regions of TCR beta were amplified from RNA transcripts. The TCR CDR3 first-round RT-PCR relied on the HTBI primer set. Via MiXCR, TCRdb re-called the multiplex PCR reads, giving one row per CDR3 protein. The sample has approximately 520,000 distinct CDR3 sequences; approximately 24% are singletons. Sequenced material: blood. The receptor source for this set is a woman in her thirties with Graves' ophthalmopathy.

This clonotype came up a few times. This chain connects TRBV3-1 to TRBJ2-2; D is tentatively TRBD1 or TRBD2 (5 bases each). Trimming pared 0 bases from V and 4 bases from J, leaving 6 bases between. CDR1 is LGHDT, CDR2 YNNKEL, per germline (reference sequence). This CDR3 region has 14 residues. The CDR3 nucleotides are TGTGCCAGCAGCCAAGAAGGGACCACCGGGGAGCTGTTTTTT. This translates into CASSQEGTTGELFF. The full variable domain, in which reference TRBV3-1 and TRBJ2-2 provide the parts outside the CDR3, is DTAVSQTPKYLVTQMGNDKSIKCEQNLGHDTMYWYKQDSKKFLKIMFSYNNKELIINETVPNRFSPKSPDKAHLNLHINSLELGDSAVYFCASSQEGTTGELFFGEGSRLTVL.

The chain employs TRBV6-5 and TRBJ1-6; 7 bases agree with TRBD1. The V gene end was trimmed by 4 bases and the J gene end by 4 bases; junction bases not matched to a gene: 7. Germline-derived CDR1 and CDR2 are MNHEY and SVGAGI. The CDR3 is made up of 16 amino acids. CDR3 in amino acids: CASSSATGTYNSPLHF. In DNA form, the CDR3 reads TGTGCCAGCAGTTCCGCGACAGGGACTTATAATTCACCCCTCCACTTT.

This clonotype was seen at least ten times. The rearrangement links TRBV27 to TRBJ1-5, with a weak D call TRBD1 (5 bases). Trimming shortened V by 5 bases and J by 8 bases, and 19 bases separated the two germline ends. The CDR3 totals 15 residues. The V gene's germline CDR1 is MNHEY and CDR2 SMNVEV (reference sequence). CDR3 amino acids: CASSNLEGPLEPQHF. The CDR3 DNA sequence: TGTGCCAGCAGTAACCTCGAGGGACCGCTAGAGCCCCAGCATTTT.

This clonotype was seen ten or more times. The rearrangement links TRBV3-1 to TRBJ1-2; TRBD1 agrees at 7 bases. The CDR3 is 14 residues long. Germline CDR1 reads LGHDT; CDR2 reads YNNKEL (reference sequence). With V trimmed by 5 bases and J by 8 bases, 11 bases remained unmatched. CDR3 residues: CASSVQGQSRGYTF. CDR3 nucleotides: TGTGCCAGCAGCGTCCAGGGACAGTCGCGAGGCTACACCTTC. The full variable domain, with the rest looked up from reference TRBV3-1 and TRBJ1-2, is DTAVSQTPKYLVTQMGNDKSIKCEQNLGHDTMYWYKQDSKKFLKIMFSYNNKELIINETVPNRFSPKSPDKAHLNLHINSLELGDSAVYFCASSVQGQSRGYTFGSGTRLTVV.

The table lists this clonotype with many counts. The gene calls are TRBV30 and TRBJ1-1; D gene ambiguous. The V end lost 3 bases, the J end lost 5 bases, and 13 bases lay between the germline ends. The CDR3 extends over 13 amino acids. Germline V CDR1 and CDR2: GTSNPN, SVGIG (reference sequence). For the CDR3, the DNA is TGTGCCTGGAGCGAAGTAGGGTTAACTGAAGCTTTCTTT. Protein sequence: CAWSEVGLTEAFF.

This clonotype came up a few times. This rearrangement joins TRBV24-1 to TRBJ1-1; 7 nucleotides line up with TRBD1. This CDR3 is 15 amino acids long. With V trimmed by 7 bases and J by 2 bases, 9 bases remained unmatched. CDR1 KGHDR and CDR2 SFDVKD come from the germline V gene. CDR3 in amino acids: CATRADRARNTEAFF. CDR3 DNA: TGTGCCACCAGAGCCGACAGGGCTCGAAACACTGAAGCTTTCTTT.

This clonotype occurred many times. The V call is TRBV7-2, the J call TRBJ2-7; maybe TRBD1 (5 bases). CDR1 is SGHTA and CDR2 is FQGNSA in the germline V gene. The V end lost 4 bases, the J end lost 3 bases, and 13 bases lay between the germline ends. This CDR3 has 14 amino acids. The CDR3 DNA reads as TGTGCCAGCAGCTCAGACGGACAAAACTACGAGCAGTACTTC. Amino acid sequence: CASSSDGQNYEQYF.

V and J are TRBV6-1 and TRBJ2-5, with D possibly TRBD2 on 5 matching bases. This CDR3 has 15 residues. Looked up from germline, CDR1 is MNHNS and CDR2 is SASEGT. V was clipped by 8 bases and J by 5 bases, with 21 bases between them. This CDR3 reads CASGLTFEGPETQYF. CDR3 bases: TGTGCCAGCGGCCTAACCTTCGAGGGCCCGGAGACCCAGTACTTC.

This clonotype was picked up many times. The chain joins TRBV9 to TRBJ1-1; 7 bases are a match to TRBD1. This CDR3 contains 12 residues. V shed 3 bases, J shed 7 bases, and the junction held 3 bases outside the gene matches. Germline V gives CDR1 SGDLS, CDR2 YYNGEE. In nucleotides, the CDR3 is TGTGCCAGCAGCGCGACAGGGAGTGAAGCTTTCTTT. It codes for CASSATGSEAFF. The variable domain in full, completed from reference TRBV9 and TRBJ1-1, reads DSGVTQTPKHLITATGQRVTLRCSPRSGDLSVYWYQQSLDQGLQFLIQYYNGEERAKGNILERFSAQQFPDLHSELNLSSLELGDSALYFCASSATGSEAFFGQGTRLTVV.

The rearrangement links TRBV5-1 to TRBJ2-7; D is ambiguous. Germline V gene lookup returns CDR1 SGHRS and CDR2 YFSETQ. V lost 5 bases to trimming and J lost 0 bases, with 9 bases between them. There are 13 residues in the CDR3. This CDR3 is CASRLSASYEQYF. In DNA, the CDR3 is TGCGCCAGCAGATTGAGTGCCTCCTACGAGCAGTACTTC. Full variable domain (outside the CDR3, taken from reference TRBV5-1 and TRBJ2-7): KAGVTQTPRYLIKTRGQQVTLSCSPISGHRSVSWYQQTPGQGLQFLFEYFSETQRNKGNFPGRFSGRQFSNSRSEMNVSTLELGDSALYLCASRLSASYEQYFGPGTRLTVT.

This clonotype was observed at least ten times. The V gene is TRBV29-1, the J gene TRBJ1-1; 9 positions agree with TRBD1. This CDR3 is 15 amino acids long. V lost 3 bases and J lost 1; bases outside the gene matches: 6. Germline assignment: CDR1 SQVTM and CDR2 ANQGSEA. DNA of the CDR3: TGCAGCGTTGACCGGGACAGGGAGGGGAACACTGAAGCTTTCTTT. Translation gives CSVDRDREGNTEAFF. Full variable domain (rest looked up from reference TRBV29-1 and TRBJ1-1): SAVISQKPSRDICQRGTSLTIQCQVDSQVTMMFWYRQQPGQSLTLIATANQGSEATYESGFVIDKFPISRPNLTFSTLTVSNMSPEDSSIYLCSVDRDREGNTEAFFGQGTRLTVV.

The chain links TRBV28 to TRBJ1-2, with D unresolved. In germline, CDR1 is MDHEN, CDR2 SYDVKM. V lost 1 base and J lost 5, with 8 bases in between. The CDR3 is 13 residues long. The CDR3 protein is CASSLFEGYGYTF. The CDR3 DNA reads as TGTGCCAGCAGTTTATTTGAAGGTTATGGCTACACCTTC.

Ten or more counts support this clonotype. The chain links TRBV7-3 to TRBJ2-2; no definite D call. The germline V gene encodes CDR1 SGHTA and CDR2 FQGTGA. The V gene lost 4 bases and the J gene lost 5 bases, with 8 bases spanning the gap. The CDR3 totals 13 residues. The CDR3 coding sequence is TGTGCCAGCAGCTCCCAAGTGACCGGGGAGCTGTTTTTT. Amino acid sequence: CASSSQVTGELFF.

In this sample, this clonotype turned up a few times. CDR3 in amino acids: CSVRAYYGYTF. The CDR3 coding sequence is TGCAGCGTCCGGGCCTACTATGGCTACACCTTC. V usage is TRBV29-1 and J usage is TRBJ1-2; D gene ambiguous. The V end lost 6 bases, the J end lost 3 bases, and 8 bases lay between the germline ends. CDR1 and CDR2 (germline): SQVTM, ANQGSEA. The CDR3 is made up of 11 amino acids.

In this sample, this clonotype turned up many times. The rearrangement links TRBV2 to TRBJ1-2, with TRBD1 as a possible D gene (6 bases). The length of the CDR3 is 15 residues. Germline assignment: CDR1 SNHLY and CDR2 FYNNEI. V lost 0 bases to trimming and J lost 8 bases, with 16 bases between them. Written as DNA, the CDR3 is TGTGCCAGCAGTGAAGCCGGGACCGTGGGGGCCGGCTACACCTTC. It translates to CASSEAGTVGAGYTF.

As regards this clonotype: It may be a read error: a sequence one base away is much more abundant. The chain joins TRBV11-2 to TRBJ2-2; TRBD2 is a possible D gene (5 bases). CDR1 is SGHAT and CDR2 is FQNNGV in the germline V gene. The CDR3 is 15 residues long. This chain's CDR3 is CASSLDGQNTGELCF. The CDR3 DNA follows: TGTGCCAGCAGCTTAGATGGGCAGAACACCGGGGAGCTGTGTTTT.

This clonotype was found many times. J is TRBJ2-1 and V is TRBV6-5; unclear D gene. Per the germline V gene, CDR1 is MNHEY and CDR2 is SVGAGI. V lost 2 bases and J 5 bases, leaving 10 bases between the germline ends. CDR3 length: 14 residues. CDR3 in amino acids: CASSYGFDHNEQFF. CDR3 nucleotides: TGTGCCAGCAGTTACGGTTTCGACCACAATGAGCAGTTCTTC.

This clonotype was detected many times. This chain connects TRBV20-1 to TRBJ2-7, with TRBD2 as a possible D gene (5 bases). This CDR3 is built from 13 residues. The germline V gene encodes CDR1 DFQATT and CDR2 SNEGSKA (reference sequence). Trimming removed 1 base from V and 3 bases from J, with 10 bases in between. CDR3 sequence: CSARGESDYEQYF. The DNA of the CDR3 is TGCAGTGCTAGAGGGGAGAGCGACTACGAGCAGTACTTC.

The rearrangement uses TRBV6-1 and TRBJ2-7, with D possibly matching TRBD1 (7 bases). This CDR3 has 15 amino acids. Trimming took off 5 bases at V and 2 bases at J, with 16 bases between the two ends. CDR1 MNHNS and CDR2 SASEGT come from the germline V gene. CDR3 nucleotide sequence: TGTGCCAGCAGTCCGGGGGACAGAAATCCCTACGAGCAGTACTTC. It encodes CASSPGDRNPYEQYF.

In this sample, this clonotype turned up many times. The rearrangement links TRBV14 to TRBJ1-2; TRBD1 matches at 8 bases. The CDR3 spans 15 residues. Germline assignment: CDR1 SGHDN and CDR2 FVKESK. J lost 2 bases, V lost 5 bases, and 7 bases had no gene match. CDR3 residues: CASSGRTGKNYGYTF. The CDR3 DNA sequence: TGTGCCAGCAGCGGACGGACAGGGAAGAACTATGGCTACACCTTC. Looking up the rest from reference TRBV14 and TRBJ1-2 gives the full variable domain: EAGVTQFPSHSVIEKGQTVTLRCDPISGHDNLYWYRRVMGKEIKFLLHFVKESKQDESGMPNNRFLAERTGGTYSTLKVQPAELEDSGVYFCASSGRTGKNYGYTFGSGTRLTVV.

The genes are TRBV20-1 and TRBJ1-5, with D possibly being TRBD1 (6 bases). The germline V gene has CDR1 DFQATT and CDR2 SNEGSKA (reference sequence). Trimming pared 6 bases from V and 0 bases from J, leaving 21 bases between. The CDR3 length is 17 residues. CDR3 nucleotides: TGCAGTGCCCCCGACGGACAGAAAGTATATAGCAATCAGCCCCAGCATTTT. Its translation is CSAPDGQKVYSNQPQHF.